This TCR beta chain was recorded in a study of blood T cell repertoires in COVID-19. Overall study: PBMCs, B-cell-depleted T cells, or T cells provided the cDNA or gDNA that made up the material.

The CDR3 length is 12 residues. Trimming took 3 bases from V and 7 from J, leaving 9 bases between them. Cohorts were assigned according to the clinical history that participants reported. As originally analysed: Amplification of reference gene primers was used by the study to estimate nucleated cell counts. TCRdb's copy holds only in-frame clones and misses some; the assay was immunoSEQ multiplex PCR. Clone size and V and J calls were adopted from that table, with D and trimming inferred from the DNA. Among hundreds of thousands of clones, approximately 85% were seen once, and the ten largest hold roughly 2%.

This receptor was taken from a man aged 25 to 40 who had recovered from COVID-19. This chain joins TRBV12-3 or TRBV12-4 and TRBJ1-2, with D possibly being TRBD1 (5 bases). Sequencing was carried out using PBMCs or T cells enriched from blood (not recorded which). In nucleotides, the CDR3 is TGTGCCAGCAGTTTTCCAGGGTCTGGCTACACCTTC. Amino acid sequence: CASSFPGSGYTF.